The source of this TCR beta chain is a study of blood T cells in healthy people across ages. Study-wide findings and caveats: Estimated diversity that came from one million T cells was considered an underestimate. Percentage of naive T cells showed a strong correlation with TCR beta diversity.

A second PCR, run for roughly 7 to 12 cycles, used a sample-barcoded 5' primer plus a J-beta primer mix. In TCRdb, the 5' RACE reads were re-called with MiXCR into one record per CDR3 protein. Among over 750,000 distinct CDR3 sequences listed, around a quarter were seen once. This clonotype turned up a few times. Its cognate antigen is unknown. The trim removed 5 bases at V and 5 bases at J, leaving 16 bases unmatched. Per germline, CDR1 SEHNR and CDR2 FQNEAQ (reference sequence). CDR3 length equals 17 residues. The sample was also reused in another study, on T cells of mothers and their children. That report notes: The people who donated were a few healthy Caucasian mothers and their six children. Slightly higher but non-significant overlap marked related mother-child pairs versus unrelated pairs.

The chain has TRBV7-9 and TRBJ2-3; 7 bases agree with TRBD1. Specimen: blood. The clonotype was recovered from a boy aged 5-17 years in good health. The CDR3 spells CASSPKNTNRGRDTQYF. The DNA of the CDR3 is TGTGCCAGCAGCCCGAAAAACACCAACAGGGGAAGAGATACGCAGTATTTT.